This T cell receptor (beta chain) was profiled in a study of shared clonotypes between healthy human individuals. This clone was observed a few times. Germline V lookup: CDR1 MDHEN, CDR2 SYDVKM. The CDR3 runs 15 residues. The ends were cut back, 6 bases at V and 6 bases at J, with 21 bases in the middle. Libraries were prepared by immunoSEQ multiplex PCR; TCRdb keeps only in-frame clonotypes and omits some of them. Seen here are over 850,000 clones, 75% to 85% observed once, and the top ten hold 0.5% to 0.6%. Sequencing input: memory CD4+ T cells from PBMCs. Subset indicated: CD45RA-negative fraction. This chain joins TRBV28 and TRBJ2-7, with D perhaps being TRBD1 or TRBD2 (6 bases each). The clonotype was recovered from a man between 18 and 35 years old in good health. Some clones in this sample may be carry-over from other donors' samples. This CDR3 is CASSLTGRPLSEQYF. The CDR3 DNA follows: TGTGCCAGCAGCCTTACAGGGAGGCCCTTGAGCGAGCAGTACTTC.